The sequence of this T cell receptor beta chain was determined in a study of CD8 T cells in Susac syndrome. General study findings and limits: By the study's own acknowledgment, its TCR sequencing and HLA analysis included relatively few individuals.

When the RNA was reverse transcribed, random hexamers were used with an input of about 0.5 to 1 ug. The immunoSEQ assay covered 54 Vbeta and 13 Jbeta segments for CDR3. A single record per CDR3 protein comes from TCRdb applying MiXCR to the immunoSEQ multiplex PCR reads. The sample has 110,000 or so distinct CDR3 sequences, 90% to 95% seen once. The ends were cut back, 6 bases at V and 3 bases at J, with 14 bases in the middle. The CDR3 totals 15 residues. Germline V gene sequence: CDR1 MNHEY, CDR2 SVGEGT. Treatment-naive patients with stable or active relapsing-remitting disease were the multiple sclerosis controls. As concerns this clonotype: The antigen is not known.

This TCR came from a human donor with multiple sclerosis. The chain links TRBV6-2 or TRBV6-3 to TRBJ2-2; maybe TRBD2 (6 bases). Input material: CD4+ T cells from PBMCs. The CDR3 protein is CASRGSGTYTGELFF. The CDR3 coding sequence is TGTGCCAGCAGAGGTTCCGGGACTTACACCGGGGAGCTGTTTTTT.